This T cell receptor beta chain was observed in a study of CD8+CD57+ T cells in acquired aplastic anemia. Looking at the study overall: The mean DNA yield obtained from sorted CD4+ and CD8+ cells came to 3.2 ug.

J lost 3 bases, V lost 7 bases, and 4 bases had no gene match. Germline assignment: CDR1 ENHRY and CDR2 SYGVKD. The CDR3 consists of 14 residues. An expansion of CD8+CD57+ cells by flow cytometry had been shown in patients chosen for sequencing. All participating patients were living with severe acquired aplastic anemia. Blood was sampled before the patients had received any therapy. Details on this clonotype: Antigen specificity is unknown.

Findings and limits, study-wide: Any difference that existed in CD8+ Simpson's diversity between patients and controls was not significant.

Using genomic DNA as the template, TCR beta VDJ and CDR3 profiling was carried out. TCRdb re-called the reads through MiXCR, storing one row per CDR3 protein. The repertoire holds roughly 61,000 distinct CDR3 sequences, with about 56% as singletons. This TCR derives from a human donor with aplastic anemia. V is TRBV10-3 and J is TRBJ2-1; 9 bases agree with TRBD2. Material: sorted CD4+, CD8+, or CD8+CD57+ T cells (not recorded which) from PBMCs. Here the CDR3 DNA reads TGTGCCATCATTCCTAGCGGGGACTACAATGAGCAGTTCTTC. It encodes CAIIPSGDYNEQFF.